This T cell receptor (beta chain) was captured by sequencing in a study of neurological immune-mediated disorders. Findings of the study overall: No sharing of CDR3 amino acid sequences was observed among expanded clones across subjects, suggesting private repertoires in all groups. Levels of TCR clonal expansion peaked in HTLV-1-associated myelopathy and reached their lowest in multiple sclerosis, under those of healthy controls.

This clonotype was picked up many times. Its antigen is unidentified. Synthesis of cDNA was performed by 5'RACE using 10-nucleotide random UMIs. In each sequencing run, over 170 million TCR-beta sequences were generated from 15-18 subjects. Each CDR3 protein gets one entry after TCRdb re-called the 5' RACE reads with MiXCR. In the table there are approximately 48,000 distinct CDR3 sequences, around a tenth of which are singletons. The V gene's germline CDR1 is MNHNS and CDR2 SASEGT. Trimming left V 5 bases short and J 3 bases short, with 14 bases between. This CDR3 is built from 14 residues. This rearrangement joins TRBV6-1 to TRBJ2-7, with D possibly being TRBD1 (6 bases). The source is a man in his sixties or seventies with HTLV-1-associated myelopathy (HAM/TSP). The sequenced sample was PBMCs. The CDR3: CASSMDSFFYEQYF. The CDR3 DNA reads as TGTGCCAGCAGTATGGACAGCTTCTTCTACGAGCAGTACTTC.